Here is one T cell receptor beta chain with its context. The data were obtained in a study of blood T cell repertoires in COVID-19. Study background: Samples representing acute and convalescent COVID-19 were sourced from the United States, Italy and Spain. T cells, B-cell-depleted T cells, or PBMCs supplied cDNA or gDNA.

Authors' processing steps: Reference gene primer amplification gave nucleated cell count estimates. Some clones are missing from TCRdb's copy, which holds only in-frame ones; the method was immunoSEQ multiplex PCR. The DNA was the basis for D and trimming; V, J and clone size are from that table. The sample holds 60,000 to 85,000 clones, roughly four fifths seen once. The sequenced material came from peripheral blood. The source is a man between 65 and 85 years old with acute or convalescent COVID-19.

The CDR3, as DNA: TGTGCCAGTAGAGCGGGGTTTACAGATACGCAGTATTTT. It specifies CASRAGFTDTQYF. This sequence joins TRBV12-3 or TRBV12-4 and TRBJ2-3, with 7 bases lining up with TRBD2. The J segment lost 3 bases and the V segment lost 9 bases, leaving 6 bases of the junction unmatched. This CDR3 spans 13 amino acids.